The rows below give T cell receptor beta chains drawn from one sample of a study of tumor-infiltrating lymphocytes in primary liver carcinoma. TCRdb called the multiplex PCR reads again in MiXCR, with one record for every CDR3 protein. Among about 64,000 distinct CDR3 sequences listed, around 64% were seen once. Input material: liver tumor tissue from sampling region 4. Receptors were obtained from a man between 35 and 55 years old with primary liver carcinoma and hepatitis B virus infection. The CDR3 runs from the conserved cysteine through the conserved F or W. Each record gives: V gene, clone size, CDR3 length, CDR3 protein. Expanded clones get a size class; other rows say once, few or many, or leave the size out.

>TRBV5-1|NA|14
CASRAGQNATPLHF
>TRBV29-1|NA|14
CSVEGDSGNYGYAF
>TRBV29-1|NA|11
CSVESCDERFF
>TRBV28|NA|14
CASTLRRLNQPQHF
>TRBV6-5|NA|15
CASNYAGYGKETQYF
>TRBV11-3|medium-sized|18
CASSLDRGGRTYTGELFF
>TRBV30|many|14
CAWRWSGSAYEQYF
>TRBV30|few|11
CAWRMNTEAFF
>TRBV10-3|NA|16
CAIRVSSGRKANEQYF
>TRBV4-1|NA|17
CASSQLWGEPAYNEQFF
>TRBV29-1|NA|12
CSVRDFTMEQYF
>TRBV29-1|NA|13
CSVGGLRNQSQHF
>TRBV2|NA|14
CPSSAYKGSETQYF
>TRBV4-2|NA|15
CAGSQDLEGAGEQYF
>TRBV29-1|NA|13
CSGTSEQLYEQFF
>TRBV7-8|many|15
CANRDRGYRDTEASF
>TRBV4-3|many|20
CASSQDLQGQGSSYNSPLHF
>TRBV11-2|NA|16
CVSSLGALEGQEAQYF
>TRBV6-5|NA|13
CASSHRPTGELFF
>TRBV14|NA|16
CASSHRKAGLTGELFF
>TRBV29-1|few|13
CTFAMAGPGGQSF
>TRBV6-5|NA|12
CATRMNTGELFF
>TRBV6-1|NA|13
CASRIPGPRMGFF
>TRBV4-2|NA|18
CASSRKPGLVGGPYEQYF
>TRBV6-1|NA|15
CASSEEARGYNERFF
>TRBV12-3/TRBV12-4|NA|13
CACCLMVGGTQYF
>TRBV11-2|many|14
CASSTDSDTEELFF
>TRBV29-1|once|14
CSVGTEGRTETQYF
>TRBV11-2|NA|14
CANSLTDAAYKQYF
>TRBV4-3|many|13
CASSQGHGETQYF
>TRBV6-5|NA|16
CASSSHLQGVTDTQYF
>TRBV11-2|NA|15
CASSSDGFTNEKPFF
>TRBV5-1|NA|16
CASSLDPGQGNSPLHF
>TRBV28|NA|14
CAGIRSWGSYEQYF
>TRBV11-2|NA|16
CASSIELITGTNEQFF
>TRBV7-9|few|12
CASSSERGEQLF
>TRBV29-1|NA|12
CSAGQGGDTPYF
>TRBV5-6|NA|15
CAGSFMDSGTYEQYF
>TRBV10-3|many|14
CAISEGNLKDEQYF
>TRBV5-4|NA|16
CASSSHPRPQNSPLDF
>TRBV7-9|NA|16
CASTLGMSGNSYEQYF
>TRBV29-1|NA|15
CSVGTSAANTSELFF
>TRBV5-1|NA|15
CAGSLRDRGLYERYF
>TRBV6-5|NA|13
CASSYPPIGELLF
>TRBV11-2|NA|15
CTTSASGRALEEQYF
>TRBV5-1|NA|13
CASSSGTGREQYF
>TRBV29-1|NA|15
CRVEGETGVHNEQFF
>TRBV12-3/TRBV12-4|NA|13
CASSLVNNQPQHF
>TRBV6-2/TRBV6-3|NA|15
CASSYFGRVSVEQYF
>TRBV28|NA|13
CASCWLVGQPQHF
>TRBV28|few|16
CASRLREGLGTDTQYF
>TRBV5-1|many|15
CASSLSGGSMETQYF
>TRBV4-1|NA|18
CASSQAVGVGIYNSSLHF